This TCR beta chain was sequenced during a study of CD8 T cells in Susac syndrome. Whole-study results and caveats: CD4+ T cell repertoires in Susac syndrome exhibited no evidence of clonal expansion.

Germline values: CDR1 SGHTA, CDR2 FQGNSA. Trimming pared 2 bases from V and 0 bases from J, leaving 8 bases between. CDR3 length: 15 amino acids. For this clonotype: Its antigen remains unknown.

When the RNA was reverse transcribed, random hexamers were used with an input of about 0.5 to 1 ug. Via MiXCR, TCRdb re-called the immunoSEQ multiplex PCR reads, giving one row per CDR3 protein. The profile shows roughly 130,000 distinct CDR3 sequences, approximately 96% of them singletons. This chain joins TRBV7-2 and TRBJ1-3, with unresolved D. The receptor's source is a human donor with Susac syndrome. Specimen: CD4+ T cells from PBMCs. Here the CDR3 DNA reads TGTGCCAGCAGCTTAAGTAGTATCTCTGGAAACACCATATATTTT. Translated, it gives CASSLSSISGNTIYF.